One sample yielded the 20 T cell receptor beta chains listed below, sequenced in a study of blood T cells in healthy people across ages. It was with a sample-barcoded 5' primer and a J-beta primer mix that a second PCR of about 6 to 12 cycles was run. Each CDR3 protein gets one entry after TCRdb re-called the 5' RACE reads with MiXCR. In the table there are fewer than 1.5 million distinct CDR3 sequences, roughly 40% of which are singletons. Sequenced: blood. Receptor source: a woman in her late teens or twenties in good health.

This clonotype was detected ten times or more. Sequence at one end of the junction differs from germline and may be a read error. The chain couples TRBV5-1 to TRBJ2-7; the D gene could be TRBD1 or TRBD2 (5 bases each). The CDR3 contains 15 residues. Germline V gives CDR1 SGHRS, CDR2 YFSETQ. The CDR3 loop is CASSLGGTESYEQYF. DNA for the CDR3: TGTGCCAGCAGCCTTGGTGGGACGGAGAGCTACGAGCAGTACTTC.

V is TRBV29-1 and J is TRBJ1-1; tentatively, D is TRBD1 (5 bases). The ends were cut back, 3 bases at V and 5 bases at J, with 7 bases in the middle. The germline CDR1 and CDR2 sequences are SQVTM and ANQGSEA. The CDR3 is 11 amino acids. This chain's CDR3 is CSVDQGTEAFF. The CDR3 coding sequence is TGCAGCGTTGACCAGGGAACTGAAGCTTTCTTT.

A remark on this clonotype: A read error is possible here, since a much larger clone lies one base away. The chain employs TRBV6-2 or TRBV6-3 and TRBJ2-7; D might be TRBD2 (5 bases). The V end was cut by 0 bases, the J end by 7 bases, with 19 bases between. This CDR3 comprises 16 residues. Germline V gene lookup returns CDR1 MNHEY and CDR2 SVGEGT. The CDR3: CASSYSTTSGYNEQYF. The CDR3 DNA follows: TGTGCCAGCAGTTACTCCACGACCAGCGGTTACAATGAGCAGTACTTC.

This clonotype was seen a handful of times. This chain uses TRBV20-1 with TRBJ2-3; D is perhaps TRBD2 (6 bases). The CDR3 is made up of 12 amino acids. Germline lookup yields CDR1 DFQATT and CDR2 SNEGSKA (reference sequence). CDR3 sequence (DNA): TGCGGGGGGACGGGGCGGGATGATACGCAGTATTTT. Translation gives CGGTGRDDTQYF.

This clonotype was counted at least ten times. The chain combines TRBV29-1 with TRBJ2-1; D gene uncertain. The CDR3 has 10 residues. V was shortened by 1 base and J by 9 bases, with 4 bases between the two germline ends. The germline V gene encodes CDR1 SQVTM and CDR2 ANQGSEA. Here the CDR3 DNA reads TGCAGCGTTGAAGTCGCTGAGCAGTTCTTC. Residues: CSVEVAEQFF.

This rearrangement joins TRBV7-8 to TRBJ1-1; D uncertain. The CDR3 covers 14 residues. Germline V lookup: CDR1 SGHVS, CDR2 FQNEAQ. V gave up 8 bases and J gave up 4 bases, with 17 bases separating them. The CDR3 DNA follows: TGTGCCAGCTCCCCGAGATGGGCACCCACTGAAGCTTTCTTT. Amino acids: CASSPRWAPTEAFF. Variable domain in full (rest from reference TRBV7-8 and TRBJ1-1): GAGVSQSPRYKVAKRGQDVALRCDPISGHVSLFWYQQALGQGPEFLTYFQNEAQLDKSGLPSDRFFAERPEGSVSTLKIQRTQQEDSAVYLCASSPRWAPTEAFFGQGTRLTVV.

The rearrangement uses TRBV7-9 and TRBJ1-2; D is possibly TRBD1 (5 bases). Looked up from germline, CDR1 is SEHNR and CDR2 is FQNEAQ (reference sequence). V was clipped by 1 base and J by 8 bases, with 14 bases between them. The CDR3 extends over 14 amino acids. The CDR3 reads CASSLGSRAGGYTF. CDR3 DNA sequence: TGTGCCAGCAGCTTAGGGTCCAGGGCTGGCGGCTACACCTTC.

Only a few counts were recorded for this clonotype. The chain couples TRBV10-3 to TRBJ2-3, with TRBD1 identical over 9 bases. V lost 3 bases to trimming and J lost 3 bases; unmatched junction nucleotides: 10. This CDR3 comprises 17 residues. CDR1 is ENHRY, CDR2 SYGVKD, per germline. DNA for the CDR3: TGTGCCATCAGTGATTCGTCGGGACAGGGCTTGACAGATACGCAGTATTTT. Translated, it gives CAISDSSGQGLTDTQYF.

This clonotype was counted between two and nine times. V gene TRBV6-5 combines with J gene TRBJ1-2, with D perhaps TRBD1 (5 bases). Germline CDR1 and CDR2: MNHEY and SVGAGI. The CDR3 runs to 14 residues. V dropped 4 bases and J dropped 3 bases, with 12 bases sitting between them. CDR3 in amino acids: CASSSSGPHYGYTF. CDR3 sequence (DNA): TGTGCCAGCAGTTCCTCGGGACCGCACTATGGCTACACCTTC.

The chain is built from TRBV20-1 and TRBJ2-7; the match to TRBD2 covers 7 bases. Germline CDR1 is DFQATT and CDR2 is SNEGSKA (reference sequence). V was clipped by 7 bases and J by 2 bases; unmatched bases: 11. CDR3 length equals 14 residues. The CDR3 DNA sequence: TGCAGTGGCCGGGCGACTAGCCGAACCTACGAGCAGTACTTC. This gives the protein CSGRATSRTYEQYF.

A word on this clonotype: One junction end disagrees with the germline gene, perhaps due to a read error. This chain joins TRBV6-1 and TRBJ1-1; 10 bases match TRBD1. This CDR3 has 14 residues. Germline V CDR1 and CDR2: MNHNS, SASEGT. CDR3 amino acids: CASTLDRGTTGAFF. The CDR3 DNA is TGTGCCAGCACCCTGGACAGGGGGACCACTGGAGCTTTCTTT.

This clonotype was observed a few times. The chain employs TRBV11-3 and TRBJ2-3, with D maybe TRBD2 (6 bases). This CDR3 spans 16 amino acids. The germline CDR1 and CDR2 sequences are SGHNT and YENEEA. V gave up 0 bases and J gave up 4 bases, with 14 bases separating them. The CDR3: CASSLDYGGSPDTQYF. The CDR3 DNA sequence: TGTGCCAGCAGCTTAGACTACGGAGGGTCCCCAGATACGCAGTATTTT.

J is TRBJ2-7 and V is TRBV7-9; no reliable D call. Trimming pared 0 bases from V and 7 bases from J, leaving 10 bases between. Germline loops: CDR1 SEHNR, CDR2 FQNEAQ (reference sequence). The CDR3 spans 13 residues. CDR3 sequence reads: CASSLAVRNEQYF. CDR3 sequence (DNA): TGTGCCAGCAGCTTAGCGGTCAGGAATGAGCAGTACTTC.

The chain's CDR3 is CASVRLADGEQFF. The CDR3 DNA is TGTGCCAGCGTAAGACTAGCTGACGGTGAGCAGTTCTTC. The chain uses TRBV6-2 or TRBV6-3 and TRBJ2-1; 7 bases are a match to TRBD2. The CDR3 totals 13 residues. Germline loops: CDR1 MNHEY, CDR2 SVGEGT. The junction had 10 bases not matched to a gene; V was cut back by 8 bases and J by 9 bases.

This rearrangement joins TRBV28 to TRBJ2-1; TRBD1 matches 8 bases. Trimming took 7 bases from V and 7 from J; bases not matched to a gene: 6. Germline loops: CDR1 MDHEN, CDR2 SYDVKM. CDR3 length: 13 amino acids. The DNA for the CDR3 is TGTGCCAGCAACGAACGACAGGGGAATGAGCAGTTCTTC. Translation: CASNERQGNEQFF.

The chain uses TRBV3-1 and TRBJ2-5, with 14 bases that match TRBD2. TRBJ2-7 matches the DNA end more closely, so the J call is doubtful. Germline V gives CDR1 LGHDT, CDR2 YNNKEL (reference sequence). The CDR3 totals 16 residues. In DNA form, the CDR3 reads TGTGCCAGCAGCCAAGAGTGGACTAGCGGGAGGTACGAGCAGTACTTC. Its translation: CASSQEWTSGRYEQYF.

This chain uses TRBV4-2 with TRBJ2-1; D tentatively fits TRBD1 or TRBD2 (7 bases each). Trimming took off 0 bases at V and 9 bases at J, with 18 bases between the two ends. This CDR3 spans 16 amino acids. The germline CDR1 and CDR2 sequences are LGHNA and YNFKEQ. Here the CDR3 DNA reads TGTGCCAGCAGCCAAGATTTGGCAGGGGGGGGAGGTGAGCAGTTCTTC. Its protein product is CASSQDLAGGGGEQFF.

This rearrangement joins TRBV6-5 to TRBJ2-7; 7 bases map to TRBD1. The CDR3 is made up of 15 amino acids. J lost 0 bases, V lost 4 bases, and 6 bases had no gene match. Germline V gives CDR1 MNHEY, CDR2 SVGAGI. CDR3 in DNA: TGTGCCAGCAGTTGCCGGACAGGACCCTCCTACGAGCAGTACTTC. Translating gives CASSCRTGPSYEQYF.

CDR3 in DNA: TGCGCCAGCAGCTTGGGACAGGGGGCGGGGGCCTACAATGAGCAGTTCTTC. Amino acid sequence: CASSLGQGAGAYNEQFF. V usage is TRBV5-1 and J usage is TRBJ2-1, with 10 bases that match TRBD1. This CDR3 comprises 17 residues. Germline CDR1 SGHRS, CDR2 YFSETQ. V lost 0 bases to trimming and J lost 2 bases; unmatched junction nucleotides: 5.

The chain joins TRBV15 to TRBJ2-7; D call uncertain. CDR1 is LNHNV, CDR2 YYDKDF, per germline (reference sequence). V was shortened by 5 bases and J by 3 bases, with 17 bases between the two germline ends. This CDR3 region has 15 residues. The CDR3 DNA sequence: TGTGCCACCAGCGATTTTAGGGATCGGGTCTACGAGCAGTACTTC. The encoded protein is CATSDFRDRVYEQYF.